Listed below are T cell receptor beta chains from one sample, sequenced in a study of CD8+CD57+ T cells in acquired aplastic anemia. TCRdb re-called the reads through MiXCR, storing one row per CDR3 protein. Of fewer than 85,000 distinct CDR3 sequences in the sample, around 70% were seen once. Sequenced input: sorted CD4+, CD8+, or CD8+CD57+ T cells (not recorded which) from PBMCs. These receptor sequences come from a human donor with aplastic anemia. Each CDR3 is given with its conserved first and last residue. Each record gives: CDR3 length, J gene, clone size, V gene, D gene, CDR3 protein, CDR3 DNA. The D gene is left open where the match is weak. Clone sizes are given selectively: once, few, many, or a class where the clone is expanded.

>15|TRBJ2-1|NA|TRBV6-5|NA
CASSSDRDTYNEQFF
TGTGCCAGCAGTTCGGACCGGGACACCTACAATGAGCAGTTCTTC
>13|TRBJ2-7|NA|TRBV29-1|TRBD1
CSVETGGNYEQYF
TGCAGCGTTGAGACAGGGGGCAATTACGAGCAGTACTTC
>17|TRBJ2-2|NA|TRBV24-1|TRBD2
CATSQIGREFGTGELFF
TGTGCCACCAGCCAGATCGGGCGGGAGTTTGGCACCGGGGAGCTGTTTTTT
>12|TRBJ2-7|few|TRBV29-1|TRBD1
CSAGTGAYEQYF
TGCAGCGCCGGGACAGGGGCCTACGAGCAGTACTTC
>15|TRBJ2-7|NA|TRBV20-1|NA
CSAMPQRNSLHEQYF
TGCAGTGCCATGCCGCAACGTAACTCCCTACACGAGCAGTACTTC
>13|TRBJ1-1|NA|TRBV7-9|NA
CASSFQENTEAFF
TGTGCCAGCAGCTTTCAGGAGAACACTGAAGCTTTCTTT
>17|TRBJ1-4|NA|TRBV11-2|TRBD1
CASSSEGQAATNEKLFF
TGTGCCAGCAGCTCAGAAGGACAGGCGGCAACTAATGAAAAACTGTTTTTT
>17|TRBJ1-2|few|TRBV15|TRBD1
CATSSDRDRGQFYGYTF
TGTGCCACCAGCAGCGACCGGGACAGGGGGCAATTCTATGGCTACACCTTC
>14|TRBJ2-7|NA|TRBV5-6|NA
CASSLKGETYEQYF
TGTGCCAGCAGCTTGAAGGGCGAAACCTACGAGCAGTACTTC
>17|TRBJ2-1|NA|TRBV24-1|NA
CATSDFEGDPGYNEQFF
TGTGCCACCAGTGATTTTGAAGGGGACCCAGGTTACAATGAGCAGTTCTTC
>13|TRBJ2-7|NA|TRBV14|TRBD2
CASSQGAGHEQYF
TGTGCCAGCAGCCAAGGAGCGGGGCACGAGCAGTACTTC
>12|TRBJ1-2|once|TRBV29-1|TRBD1
CSVEGRGRLYTF
TGCAGCGTTGAGGGCAGGGGGCGCCTCTACACCTTC
>15|TRBJ2-5|NA|TRBV9|TRBD2
CASSVPSGGAETQYF
TGTGCCAGCAGCGTCCCTAGCGGGGGGGCTGAGACCCAGTACTTC
>16|TRBJ2-3|NA|TRBV15|NA
CATTPGVRASTDTQYF
TGTGCCACCACACCCGGGGTCAGGGCTAGCACAGATACGCAGTATTTT
>15|TRBJ2-1|many|TRBV7-3|NA
CASSSGVGGENEQFF
TGTGCCAGCAGCTCAGGGGTAGGAGGGGAGAATGAGCAGTTCTTC
>15|TRBJ2-7|once|TRBV2|TRBD2
CASSVLSSGTYEQYF
TGTGCCAGCAGTGTCCTTTCAAGCGGGACTTACGAGCAGTACTTC
>15|TRBJ2-1|NA|TRBV29-1|TRBD2
CSVEGGSGSYNEQFF
TGCAGCGTTGAGGGCGGGAGCGGCTCCTACAATGAGCAGTTCTTC
>16|TRBJ1-4|NA|TRBV9|TRBD1
CASSDPGQGTNEKLFF
TGTGCCAGCAGTGACCCGGGACAGGGAACTAATGAAAAACTGTTTTTT
>13|TRBJ2-1|many|TRBV7-2|NA
CASSLVWGDEQFF
TGTGCCAGCAGCTTAGTTTGGGGGGATGAGCAGTTCTTC